This T cell receptor (beta chain) was sequenced for a study of cytomegalovirus exposure and HLA in healthy donors (dated by TCRdb to about 2017). Describing the broader study: An earlier analysis of several hundred of the donors reported 276 Gb of sequence data and 90 million to 120 million unique TCR beta sequences obtained from approximately 180 million T cells. Roughly 310 gigabases of sequencing data and 70 million to 85 million unique TCR sequences were included in an early release covering 500 to 750 HLA-typed donors. Of the roughly 400 genotyped donors, 81% fell in the genetic ancestry cluster associated with self-reported Caucasian donors. The study aimed to test whether signatures of past pathogen exposure could be identified by cataloging public T cell receptors. The T cell repertoires of under 750 subjects were profiled by immunosequencing and related to cytomegalovirus serostatus. Besides the first cohort of approximately 670 subjects, a separate validation cohort made up of roughly 120 different subjects was used. High-throughput TCR immunosequencing, statistical association of individual TCRs with disease status, and machine learning were combined to predict cytomegalovirus infection status. To study patterns of TCR occurrence, a later analysis re-analyzed previously published TCR beta repertoires from 700 or so donors and added high-resolution HLA genotyping. Rather than drawing on any new phenotypic data, the later analysis identified candidate immune exposures from TCR beta sequences and the way those sequences occurred across donors. An earlier analysis of about 620 of the donors applied high-throughput TCR beta sequencing to assess whether each TCR beta V gene segment acted as functional or pseudogenic. Donor age, sex, ethnicity and CMV serostatus were collected together with the repertoire data. A later genetic analysis took genome-wide SNP genotypes for about three fifths of the roughly 700 donors and used that subset as a discovery cohort. All discovery cohort repertoires had been generated using a single sequencing platform. HLA typing included class I and class II loci at four-digit resolution. The number of donors typed differed by locus, with 629-630 for A, B, C, DRB1 and DQB1, roughly 520 for DQA1, over 600 for DPA1, and some 440 for DPB1. Several DR-DQ haplotypes were treated as single units for association and clustering because of strong linkage in the cohort. On average, around 200,000 unique TCR beta nucleotide sequences were sequenced per donor among 398 genotyped donors of the cohort, with roughly 18% of those sequences being non-productive. The investigation overall reported the following: A few of the identified cytomegalovirus-associated TCR beta chains were confirmed in vitro to be specific for cytomegalovirus antigens. It was suggested by the authors that the approach could potentially be generalized to other disease states and immunological phenotypes. In a later analysis, several top co-occurrence clusters were reported to appear linked to parvovirus B19, influenza, CMV and Epstein-Barr virus. About 17 rarely observed V segments, including chromosome 9 orphons, were excluded from the earlier analysis of several hundred of the donors because counts were too low. Most TCR sequences were seen in very few donors, while some public TCRs were found in many individuals. A later analysis found that HLA-associated TCR beta chains were more clonally expanded and had lower generation probabilities than equally common non-associated chains. Because the 87-base-pair reads could not distinguish some IMGT-functional V segments, including TRBV6-2 and TRBV6-3, those segments were excluded. Strong co-occurrence of HLA alleles, especially DR and DQ, made assigning TCR associations to individual alleles difficult. An association between a missense DCLRE1C variant and V-gene and J-gene trimming of TCR beta chains was found in a later genetic analysis and replicated in an independent cohort. Only TCR beta chains were sequenced in this cohort, and the absence of alpha or paired-chain data limited detectable features. A later genetic analysis reported fewer N-insertions in productive TCRs among donors in an Asian-associated ancestry cluster than the roughly 670-donor mean. At a false discovery rate of 0.05, a later analysis linked 16,000 or so TCR beta sequences to specific HLA alleles. Presence/absence analyses assumed roughly uniform sequencing depth across donors, an assumption that may not hold. Because HLA typing was unavailable for some donors at each locus, only the typed subset was used in association tests. CMV serostatus was the only immune exposure information available for the cohort. A further reported finding was that TCR beta sequences accurately predicted the HLA-A and HLA-B alleles for most subjects in the first cohort. In the study, about 150 TCR beta chains were listed as associated with cytomegalovirus. Broadly in line with IMGT annotations, most TCR beta V segments showed up in productive rearrangements about 90% or about 30% of the time in an earlier analysis of under 700 of the donors. Linkage disequilibrium might explain the correlated functional status among segregating V segments, but an unknown experimental factor could not be excluded. In both the original and validation cohorts, the classifier was reported to diagnose cytomegalovirus status with high specificity and sensitivity. A later analysis found that TCR association rates varied across HLA loci, with DRB1 alleles showing the most associated TCRs and HLA-C alleles the fewest. A later analysis found that most CMV-associated TCR beta chains appeared HLA-restricted, with HLA associations seemingly driven largely by CMV exposure. A cluster of highly shared sequence variants was judged likely to represent a technical artifact of the sequencing pipeline.

CDR1 MNHEY and CDR2 SVGAGI were looked up in the germline V gene. The CDR3, from cysteine to phenylalanine, totals 14 residues. Only the CDR3 part of the read is kept: 42 bases, read in frame from the first base. V drops 6 bases and J drops 2 bases, leaving 13 bases in between. In total, 600 or so healthy bone marrow donors made up the cohort. At the time of sampling, every cohort member was nominally healthy, though immune exposures that went unrecorded were likely present. The donor tested CMV seropositive, placing the donor among the approximately 290 seropositive members of the cohort. A peripheral blood sample was collected from each donor, and TCR beta sequencing was performed on peripheral blood mononuclear cells. Genomic DNA extraction from the blood cell samples was performed with the Qiagen DNeasy Blood Extraction Kit. As for this clone: What this receptor recognizes is not known. Base qualities are not recorded, but no much larger clone differs from it by a single base.

The receptor library was made with the immunoSEQ multiplex PCR assay. The multiplex PCR relied on a mix of 60 forward primers for TCR Vbeta segments and 13 reverse primers for TCR Jbeta segments. A multiplex PCR assay on genomic DNA amplified the CDR3 region of rearranged TCR beta genes. On the Illumina HiSeq System, the amplified TCR beta libraries were sequenced as 87-base-pair reads. Under the source paper's analysis protocol: In a later analysis, tens of millions of unique TCR beta chains were counted across the roughly 670 repertoires, and roughly 10 million of these chains were shared by at least two donors. To remove PCR and sequencing errors, raw reads were error-corrected and collapsed into unique sequences using a nearest-neighbor algorithm that merged closely related sequences. V, D and J gene segments were assigned by aligning CDR3 sequences to IMGT reference sequences. For a sequence to be retained, a match of at least six nucleotides was required to both a V gene segment and a J gene segment. Rearrangements were classified as productive when the CDR3 lacked stop codons and remained in frame with V and J, and all other rearrangements were classified as non-productive. CDR3 was defined according to IMGT convention as the region running from the second conserved V-encoded cysteine to the conserved J-encoded phenylalanine. Sequences without an unambiguous match to a single V gene segment were excluded from the earlier analysis of 500 to 700 of the donors. In an earlier analysis of around 590 of the donors, a V segment was called functional when productive rearrangements were above 56.7%, and segregating when the standard deviation between donors exceeded 5%. A statistical classification framework was built to diagnose cytomegalovirus status from the catalog of TCR beta chain sequences. In a later analysis, V and J genes were assigned by comparing TCR nucleotide sequences against IMGT/GENE-DB human TR gene sequences. Using the TCRdist pipeline, a later analysis assigned CDR3 sequences along with most-parsimonious VDJ recombination scenarios. A later analysis defined each TCR beta chain by its CDR3 amino acid sequence plus V-gene family, and excluded reads lacking a unique V-gene family. To address suspected cross-contamination and a sequencing artifact, a later analysis removed 592 highly shared, low-generation-probability nucleotide sequences. For each public chain, a later analysis derived a clonal expansion index from normalized ranks of inferred template counts within each repertoire. In a later analysis, generation probabilities were computed using a VDJ recombination model fitted to out-of-frame rearrangements, and the results were checked against IGoR. In a later analysis, TCR-TCR, TCR-HLA and TCR-CMV co-occurrence was scored with hypergeometric tests, and a repertoire-size bias correction was applied to TCR pairs. A later analysis estimated false discovery rates by permuting HLA or CMV assignments 20 times. In a later analysis, co-occurring TCRs were grouped using DBSCAN, with TCRdist sequence similarity added in when clustering inside HLA-allele-positive subsets. Co-occurrence clustering excluded repertoires with fewer than 30,000 or more than 120,000 public chains, plus five with anomalous nucleotide sharing. TCRdb took this table from immuneACCESS and kept in-frame rearrangements with V and J called. Such tables lack part of the clones; where checked against another copy, unresolved V genes explain under half of the gap, and the rest is unexplained. D and trimming were read from the DNA, whereas the V and J calls and clone size are those reported in that table. The sample records about 100,000 clones, 65% to 85% of which are singletons. Around 3.2% of the sample rests with the top ten.

This receptor was identified in a female donor in good health and CMV-seropositive. The chain was built from TRBV6-5 and TRBJ1-1; no D gene call is confident. Sequenced sample: PBMCs. The DNA is as follows: TGTGCCAGCAGAATGTACGGGAGAAACACTGAAGCTTTCTTT. This encodes CASRMYGRNTEAFF.